This T cell receptor (beta chain) was captured by sequencing in a study of OX40 agonist ivuxolimab in advanced cancers. Overall study findings and caveats: Clonal expansion was seen in CD4+ and CD8+ blood T cells by week 6 at 0.1 to 3.0 mg/kg.

This clone was seen just once. Its antigen is not identified. Trimming pared 6 bases from V and 0 bases from J, leaving 11 bases between. Germline CDR1 reads MNHNS; CDR2 reads SASEGT. This CDR3 spans 14 amino acids. Some clones are missing from TCRdb's copy, which holds only in-frame ones; the method was immunoSEQ multiplex PCR. This sample carries about 60,000 clones, almost 90% of them seen once, and the ten largest clones take over 6%. The chain combines TRBV6-1 with TRBJ1-1; tentative D call: TRBD1 (5 bases). The source is an adult with an advanced solid tumor such as melanoma, head and neck, liver or kidney cancer. The sequenced sample was CD4+ or CD8+ T cells sorted from blood, obtained in a trial of the OX40 agonist ivuxolimab. The CDR3 DNA reads TGTGCCAGCAGAACGGGACGGCTGAACACTGAAGCTTTCTTT. It yields the protein CASRTGRLNTEAFF.